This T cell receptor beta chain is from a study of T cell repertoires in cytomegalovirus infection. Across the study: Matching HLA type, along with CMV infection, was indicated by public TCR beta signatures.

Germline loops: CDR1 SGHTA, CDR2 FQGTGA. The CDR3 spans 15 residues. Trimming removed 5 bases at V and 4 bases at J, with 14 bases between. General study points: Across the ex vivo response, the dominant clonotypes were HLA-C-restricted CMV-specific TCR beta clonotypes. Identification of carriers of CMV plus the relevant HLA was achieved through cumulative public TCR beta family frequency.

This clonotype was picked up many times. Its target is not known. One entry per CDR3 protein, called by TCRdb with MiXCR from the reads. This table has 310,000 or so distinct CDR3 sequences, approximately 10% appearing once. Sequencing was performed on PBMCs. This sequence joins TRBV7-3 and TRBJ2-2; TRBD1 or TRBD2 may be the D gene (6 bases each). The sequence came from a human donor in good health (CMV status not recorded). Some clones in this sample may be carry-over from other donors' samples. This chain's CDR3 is CASSPFRGGTGELFF. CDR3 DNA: TGTGCCAGCAGCCCCTTCAGGGGAGGCACCGGGGAGCTGTTTTTT.